This TCR beta chain stems from a study of shared clonotypes between healthy human individuals (dated by TCRdb to the early 2020s). Concerning the study at large: A few men and a couple of women, aged 18 to 49 years, made up the cohort. Blood TCR repertoires of roughly five healthy adults were deeply sequenced to estimate repertoire size and the extent of clonotype sharing between individuals. For each donor, three plates each were used for CD4 naive and CD4 memory, two plates were used for CD8 naive, and one plate was used for CD8 memory. To increase sequencing depth and limit assay-specific biases, TCR repertoire library preparation and sequencing were carried out by different laboratories using diverse techniques. Per donor, leukapheresis produced somewhere between about 0.9 and 9.5 billion PBMCs.

Using the deep immunoSEQ assay, TCR CDR3 regions were amplified from genomic DNA by multiplex PCR. Genomic DNA extracted from each cell subset was distributed evenly over all wells of several immunoSEQ 96-well plates, and each plate served as one replicate. For sorted subsets, roughly 0.2 ug genomic DNA, equal to approximately 30,000 T cell genomes, was loaded into each replicate PCR. Purified libraries were measured with a Qubit 3.0 fluorometer, size-checked on a Bioanalyzer 2100, and measured again with the KAPA Library Quantification kit. Every immunoSEQ 96-well plate was sequenced on a dedicated single-read 150-cycle Illumina NextSeq 550 flow cell. Per the authors' processing: The immunoSEQ output contained only junctional sequences without quality scores, so filtering could not match that applied to full-length reads. To assign V/J genes and CDR3, sequences were annotated against IMGT germline references using PyIR, a Python wrapper for IgBLAST v1.9. Reads were removed for weak V/J assignments (E-value above 1e-6), missing CDR3, stop codons, out-of-frame junctions, or ambiguous translated residues. A V3J clonotype was defined by an identical inferred V gene, J gene, and CDR3 amino acid sequence. Percentage overlap between repertoires was calculated by dividing the number of shared unique clonotypes by the size of the smaller repertoire. RTK rarefaction, the Chao1 estimator, and Recon v2.1 estimates of unobserved clonotypes were used to assess repertoire richness. Generation probabilities for all TCRbeta clonotypes obtained by the gDNA method from four donors were computed using OLGA. The table was pulled from immuneACCESS by TCRdb, which kept in-frame rearrangements only. Such tables lose some clones; where checked, under half of the loss comes from unresolved V genes, and the rest has no known cause. The V and J calls and clone size come from that table; D and trimming were worked out from the DNA. This sample comprises some 2.1 million clones, less than 95% of them detected only once. Of the sample, about 1.1% falls within the top ten clones.

Details on this clone: Its antigen specificity is not known. Base quality data are lacking; no much larger clone is found one base away.

Here is what the overall study found, with its caveats: Incomplete sequencing was indicated by rarefaction of sorted-subset datasets, despite the large sequencing depth. Sharing across a few donors was observed for around 4.8% of naive CD4, 3% to 4% of naive CD8, 2.3% of memory CD4, and about 0.38% of memory CD8 clonotypes. Larger estimated clonotype richness was generally found for naive subsets than for memory subsets. Pairwise subsampling indicated that sequencing depth was expected to affect the degree of clonotype sharing among donors. Because the study included only a small number of donors, the genetic and exposure-history diversity represented was limited. Compared with non-shared clonotypes, the clonotypes found in all four sorted-subset donors had higher generation probabilities. Sampling was restricted to blood, and TCR repertoires in tissues likely differ from the TCR repertoires found in blood.

The CDR3 holds 14 amino acids from the cysteine to the phenylalanine. Only the CDR3 DNA is retained, 42 bases long and in frame from the first base. The germline V gene yields SGHVS for CDR1 and FNYEAQ for CDR2. V is clipped by 4 bases and J by 5 bases, and the sequence between their germline boundaries is 14 bases long. For the CD8 naive samples, CD45RO-negative cells were positively selected for CCR7, yielding a CD45RA+CCR7+ population from which TemRA cells were excluded. The donors were healthy, HIV-negative adults who had no recently reported acute infections or vaccinations. Only Caucasian adults living in Nashville, Tennessee, USA were represented among the donors. Blood was obtained by leukapheresis, after which PBMCs were separated by Ficoll-Histopaque density gradient centrifugation and cryopreserved in liquid nitrogen vapor phase. Analytical flow cytometry was used to check the purity and quantity of each magnetically sorted T cell population. Genomic DNA was isolated from each sorted fraction and quantified by UV absorbance on a Nanodrop 2000c.

Sequencing input: naive CD8+ T cells sorted from blood. The label giving this sample's cell subset or site can be read as: CD45RA+CCR7+. The chain is assembled from TRBV7-6 and TRBJ1-1; no D gene call is confident. The sequence derives from a man aged 18 to 35 in good health. DNA sequence: TGTGCCAGCAGCTCCCAAGGGCGAGGGACTGAAGCTTTCTTT. The resulting protein is CASSSQGRGTEAFF.